One and the same sample provided the 2 T cell receptor beta chains below, sequenced in a study of blood T cell repertoires in COVID-19. Measured with immunoSEQ multiplex PCR; TCRdb has only the in-frame clones, and not every one. The sample has roughly 100,000 clones; roughly 84% are singletons. Sequencing was carried out using peripheral blood. The receptors were sampled from a man between 65 and 85 years old with active or convalescent COVID-19.

The count of this clone is one. V is TRBV9 and J is TRBJ1-1; no definite D call. From germline, CDR1 is SGDLS and CDR2 YYNGEE. Trimming pared 0 bases from V and 3 bases from J, leaving 6 bases between. There are 13 residues in the CDR3. The CDR3 coding sequence is TGTGCCAGCAGCGTAGCTCCCGACACTGAAGCTTTCTTT. Translated, it gives CASSVAPDTEAFF.

V and J are TRBV13 and TRBJ2-1; the D gene is possibly TRBD1 (6 bases). The CDR3 sequence is 14 residues long. From germline, CDR1 is PRHDT and CDR2 FYEKMQ (reference sequence). V was cut by 4 bases and J by 5 bases, with 12 bases left in between. CDR3 sequence (DNA): TGTGCCAGCAGCTCGACAGGCCATAACAATGAGCAGTTCTTC. Residues: CASSSTGHNNEQFF.